This T cell receptor (beta chain) emerged from a study of shared clonotypes between healthy human individuals. Notes on the study in general: For naive CD4 cells, roughly 5% of clonotypes were shared across a few donors.

Of note for this clone: No antigen is known for it.

Per the original methods: Junction-only sequences without quality scores came from ImmunoSEQ, so filtering differed. Assay used: immunoSEQ multiplex PCR; TCRdb lists only in-frame clones, some missing. V and J calls and clone size are given by that table; D and trimming were obtained from the DNA. The repertoire consists of around 1.9 million clones, with around 93% occurring once and the leading ten covering 1.5% to 2%. This CDR3 spans 12 amino acids. Per the germline V gene, CDR1 is SGDLS and CDR2 is YYNGEE. The germline V and J ends were trimmed by 7 bases and 4 bases, with 12 bases remaining between them. Terminally differentiated effector memory CD45RA+ cells were excluded from the naive CD8 cells, which were CD45RO-negative and positively selected for CCR7.

The chain combines TRBV9 with TRBJ2-7; D is perhaps TRBD1 (7 bases). This TCR was sampled from a man aged 18 to 29 in good health. Some clones in this sample may be carry-over from other donors' samples. What was sequenced was naive CD8+ T cells from PBMCs. CDR3 sequence (DNA): TGTGCCAGCGGGGCAGGGGGGTACGAGCAGTACTTC. This codes for CASGAGGYEQYF.